The following is a T cell receptor (beta chain) sequence with its context. In the original workflow: Estimation of nucleated cell counts relied on the amplification of reference gene primers. Generated by immunoSEQ multiplex PCR, the TCRdb table keeps only in-frame clones and is missing some. That table gives V, J and clone size, and the DNA gave D and trimming. The sample yields around 130,000 clones, about 80% seen once. Per germline, CDR1 GTSNPN and CDR2 SVGIG (reference sequence). V lost 2 bases, J lost 5 bases, and 8 bases stayed unmatched. This CDR3 spans 14 amino acids. The record originates from a study of blood T cell repertoires in COVID-19. Study-wide background: Spain, Italy and the United States supplied samples that represented acute and convalescent COVID-19.

The sequenced sample was peripheral blood. This clonotype originated in a woman between 50 and 59 years old with acute or convalescent COVID-19. The rearrangement joins TRBV30 to TRBJ2-7; 8 bases line up with TRBD2. The DNA of the CDR3 is TGTGCCTGGAGTTCCCGGCAGCGGGGGAACGAGCAGTACTTC. Translated: CAWSSRQRGNEQYF.